Sequencing of this TCR beta chain was carried out in a study of neoadjuvant anti-PD-1 for oral cavity cancer (dated by TCRdb to the early 2020s). A note on the overall study: Before undergoing curative-intent surgical resection, most patients got three to four biweekly nivolumab doses at 3 mg/kg. A roughly 33% response rate was observed in the parent correlative cohort, in which around eleven patients were included. Under RECIST 1.1, patients with complete response, partial response or stable disease were classed as responders, and patients with progression were classed as non-responders. Patients without progression received a fourth nivolumab dose around day 43 and underwent definitive surgical resection on days 50-56. What the study reported, not specific to this receptor: Greater tumor shrinkage was correlated with larger post-treatment sizes of preexisting intratumoral clones, suggesting that expansion of preexisting clones contributed to response. Only three patients per response group were included in the TCR analyses, and larger cohorts for validation were called for by the authors. Higher pretreatment blood Treg/Th17 ratios correlated with both higher pretreatment blood TCRbeta clonality and lower post-treatment tumor TCRbeta clonality.

Points on this clone: Its antigen is unknown. Per-base qualities were not stored, and no clone one base away is much larger.

For survey sequencing, tumor libraries mostly used 4.8 ug of input genomic DNA, with two replicates for each sample. TCRbeta libraries were prepared with the immunoSEQ hsTCRbeta kit according to the manufacturer's instructions. An Illumina NovaSeq 6000 S4 flow cell was used to sequence the final libraries, which had first been combined to 3 nM. The authors processed their data as follows. The immunoSEQ Analyzer handled quality control and preprocessing of the raw data. The analysis was restricted to productive rearrangements, with each unique CDR3 amino acid sequence defining a clonotype. Repertoire clonality was estimated as the Gini-Simpson index, computed with the R package tcR. Student's t test was used to compare Gini indices, and Pearson correlation was used to assess associations with tumor size change. TCRdb's version of the immuneACCESS table is confined to in-frame rearrangements and falls short of the full clone set. An unresolved V gene accounts for under half of the shortfall where checked; the remainder is of unknown origin. V and J calls and clone size come straight from that table; D and trimming were deduced from the DNA. The sample records about 8,300 clones, about 53% of which are singletons. Jointly, the top ten make up approximately 12% of the sample.

Reading from cysteine to phenylalanine, the CDR3 counts 16 amino acids. The retained sequence is limited to the CDR3, 48 bases, with the frame set at the first base. The CDR1 and CDR2 encoded by the germline V gene are SQVTM and ANQGSEA. At the junction V is shortened by 3 bases and J by 4 bases; bases outside the gene matches: 10. The time point label, as the study defines it: before neoadjuvant nivolumab. None of the patients had received prior systemic or radiation treatment, and all were newly diagnosed with stage II-IVA oral cavity squamous cell carcinoma. The cohort was composed of patients with HPV-negative, locally advanced oral cavity squamous cell carcinoma. The samples were drawn from a longitudinal correlative study tied to a single-arm phase II trial testing neoadjuvant nivolumab in oral cavity squamous cell carcinoma. Subject-matched pre- and post-treatment PBMCs and tumors from three responders and three non-responders underwent genomic DNA-based TCRbeta sequencing. The Maxwell RSC DNA from Tissue kit was used to isolate genomic DNA from tumor tissue.

Here the sequenced sample was tumor tissue, taken before nivolumab (anti-PD-1) treatment. The source of this sequence is a person aged 35-79 years with oral cavity squamous cell carcinoma. The chain is assembled from TRBV29-1 and TRBJ2-1; 9 bases in between match TRBD2. The sequence in DNA is TGCAGCGTTGAGCCCCCTCAGCGGGAGGTTTACAATGAGCAGTTCTTC. The translation is CSVEPPQREVYNEQFF.